A selection of T cell receptor beta chains follows, all from one sample in a study of PD-L1 blockade in urothelial cancer. Clones were read by immunoSEQ multiplex PCR, and TCRdb kept only the in-frame ones, dropping some. The sample yields about 48,000 clones, 80% to 90% seen once. Sequencing was performed on PBMCs, taken around atezolizumab (anti-PD-L1) treatment. These receptor sequences come from a man between 70 and 80 years old with urothelial cancer. Each CDR3 is given with its conserved first and last residue. The D gene is left open where the match is weak. Size values are once, few and many counts, or a class for expanded clones, and some rows have none.

CAISEEGQALGYTF | TGTGCCATCAGTGAAGAGGGTCAGGCCTTGGGCTACACCTTC | TRBV10-3 | NA | TRBJ1-2 | NA
CASSRQGGTYEQYF | TGTGCCAGTAGTAGACAGGGCGGGACTTACGAGCAGTACTTC | TRBV19 | NA | TRBJ2-7 | few
CASSEGAGGFGYTF | TGTGCCAGCAGTGAAGGGGCAGGGGGCTTTGGCTACACCTTC | TRBV6-1 | TRBD1 | TRBJ1-2 | once
CASSSQPSSTEAFF | TGCGCCAGCAGTTCACAGCCCTCCAGCACTGAAGCTTTCTTT | TRBV5-1 | NA | TRBJ1-1 | once
CAWSKTGSGNTIYF | TGTGCCTGGAGTAAGACAGGGTCAGGAAACACCATATATTTT | TRBV30 | TRBD1 | TRBJ1-3 | NA
CASSSPLVDTQYF | TGTGCCAGCAGCTCCCCTCTAGTGGATACGCAGTATTTT | TRBV7-2 | NA | TRBJ2-3 | NA
CASSSGASGSYNEQFF | TGTGCCAGCTCATCGGGGGCTAGCGGGAGTTACAATGAGCAGTTCTTC | TRBV18 | TRBD2 | TRBJ2-1 | NA
CATSTRTDNEQFF | TGTGCCACCAGCACCCGGACAGACAATGAGCAGTTCTTC | TRBV15 | NA | TRBJ2-1 | NA
CASSPRSVGTGSHNEQFF | TGTGCCAGCTCACCACGAAGTGTGGGGACAGGGTCCCACAATGAGCAGTTCTTC | TRBV18 | TRBD1 | TRBJ2-1 | NA
CASSLGVGGQPQHF | TGTGCCAGCAGCTTAGGCGTAGGAGGTCAGCCCCAGCATTTT | TRBV7-9 | NA | TRBJ1-5 | few
CASSRSGTHQETQYF | TGCGCCAGCAGCCGTAGCGGGACACACCAAGAGACCCAGTACTTC | TRBV5-1 | TRBD2 | TRBJ2-5 | few
CASSLSSGARDEQFF | TGTGCCAGCAGCTTAAGTAGCGGGGCACGCGATGAGCAGTTCTTC | TRBV7-2 | TRBD2 | TRBJ2-1 | NA
CASSLGSWYTNEKLFF | TGTGCCAGCAGCTTAGGGAGCTGGTACACTAATGAAAAACTGTTTTTT | TRBV11-1 | NA | TRBJ1-4 | NA
CASGEGYEQYF | TGCGCCAGCGGAGAGGGCTACGAGCAGTACTTC | TRBV10-1 | NA | TRBJ2-7 | NA
CASSIRDSSDQPQHF | TGTGCCAGCAGTATCCGGGACAGCTCAGATCAGCCCCAGCATTTT | TRBV6-1 | TRBD1 | TRBJ1-5 | NA
CASSLASGNPTDTQYF | TGTGCCAGCAGCTTAGCTAGCGGGAACCCCACAGATACGCAGTATTTT | TRBV7-2 | TRBD2 | TRBJ2-3 | NA
CASSPYRLAGGQFF | TGTGCCAGCAGCCCTTATCGACTAGCGGGAGGGCAGTTCTTC | TRBV5-6 | TRBD2 | TRBJ2-1 | NA
CASSVEASGSLLRTQYF | TGTGCCAGCAGCGTAGAGGCTAGCGGGAGCCTTTTGCGGACCCAGTACTTC | TRBV9 | TRBD2 | TRBJ2-5 | NA
CASRPPEGTDTQYF | TGTGCCAGCAGACCCCCCGAGGGCACAGATACGCAGTATTTT | TRBV7-9 | NA | TRBJ2-3 | once
CASNEAGVGETQYF | TGTGCCAGCAACGAAGCGGGAGTGGGAGAGACCCAGTACTTC | TRBV7-9 | TRBD2 | TRBJ2-5 | NA
CASRDATGRETQYF | TGTGCCAGCAGGGACGCGACAGGGCGGGAGACCCAGTACTTC | TRBV28 | TRBD1 | TRBJ2-5 | NA
CASSAEVAWAYNEQFF | TGTGCCAGCAGTGCAGAGGTAGCGTGGGCCTACAATGAGCAGTTCTTC | TRBV2 | NA | TRBJ2-1 | once
CASSFSPGGQPQHF | TGCGCCAGCAGCTTTTCGCCCGGTGGTCAGCCCCAGCATTTT | TRBV5-1 | NA | TRBJ1-5 | NA
CASSFRLSQAFF | TGTGCCAGCAGCTTTCGTTTGAGTCAAGCTTTCTTT | TRBV5-4 | NA | TRBJ1-1 | once
CASTSGQGTDTQYF | TGTGCCAGCACTTCAGGCCAGGGCACAGATACGCAGTATTTT | TRBV6-5 | NA | TRBJ2-3 | NA
CASSEAHGTAGETQYF | TGTGCCAGCAGTGAAGCGCATGGTACCGCGGGGGAGACCCAGTACTTC | TRBV6-1 | NA | TRBJ2-5 | NA
CASLPGQGGEQYF | TGTGCCAGCCTGCCGGGACAGGGGGGCGAGCAGTACTTC | TRBV6-1 | TRBD1 | TRBJ2-7 | NA
CASSSRYQGGVEQYF | TGTGCCAGCAGTTCCCGCTACCAGGGTGGCGTCGAGCAGTACTTC | TRBV5-6 | NA | TRBJ2-7 | once
CASSYRAGQPQHF | TGTGCCAGTAGTTACAGGGCCGGGCAGCCCCAGCATTTT | TRBV19 | NA | TRBJ1-5 | NA
CASSLGSNSGRALVF | TGTGCCAGCAGCTTGGGATCTAATAGCGGGAGGGCCCTCGTCTTC | TRBV5-6 | TRBD2 | TRBJ2-1 | once
CASSLVAGNTIYF | TGCGCCAGCAGCTTGGTAGCGGGAAACACCATATATTTT | TRBV5-1 | NA | TRBJ1-3 | NA
CASSLGLAEQETQYF | TGTGCCAGCAGCTTAGGACTAGCGGAACAAGAGACCCAGTACTTC | TRBV5-4 | TRBD2 | TRBJ2-5 | few
CASSPGTGGEVIWIEKLFF | TGTGCCAGCTCACCGGGGACAGGGGGCGAGGTAATTTGGATAGAAAAACTGTTTTTT | TRBV18 | TRBD1 | TRBJ1-4 | once
CASGGTGGARSYEQYF | TGTGCCAGTGGGGGGACAGGGGGCGCAAGGTCCTACGAGCAGTACTTC | TRBV19 | TRBD1 | TRBJ2-7 | NA
CASSLSVLAGRAGGYTF | TGTGCCAGCAGCTTAAGCGTGTTGGCTGGGCGCGCGGGGGGCTACACCTTC | TRBV11-2 | NA | TRBJ1-2 | NA
CASSPTSGGDQPQHF | TGTGCCAGTAGCCCAACCTCAGGGGGCGATCAGCCCCAGCATTTT | TRBV19 | TRBD1 | TRBJ1-5 | NA
CASSYGVGTDQETQYF | TGTGCCAGCAGTTATGGGGTAGGGACAGACCAAGAGACCCAGTACTTC | TRBV6-5 | TRBD1 | TRBJ2-5 | NA
CASSGQGRTTGELFF | TGTGCCAGTAGCGGACAGGGGCGCACCACCGGGGAGCTGTTTTTT | TRBV19 | TRBD1 | TRBJ2-2 | NA
CASSPSYRNTGELFF | TGTGCCAGCTCACCATCTTATAGGAACACCGGGGAGCTGTTTTTT | TRBV18 | NA | TRBJ2-2 | NA
CASSSRPGTSGRGEQFF | TGTGCCAGCAGCTCCCGGCCCGGGACTAGCGGGAGAGGCGAGCAGTTCTTC | TRBV7-6 | TRBD2 | TRBJ2-1 | NA
CASTDGGLAGVTGELFF | TGTGCCAGCACCGACGGAGGACTAGCGGGAGTAACCGGGGAGCTGTTTTTT | TRBV4-2 | TRBD2 | TRBJ2-2 | few
CASSSGGETQYF | TGCGCCAGCAGCTCGGGGGGAGAGACCCAGTACTTC | TRBV5-1 | TRBD2 | TRBJ2-5 | NA